Below, 10 T cell receptor beta chains from the same sample are listed, as sequenced in a study of cytomegalovirus exposure and HLA in healthy donors. The PCR contained 60 Vbeta and 13 Jbeta primers. Sequencing used immunoSEQ multiplex PCR; TCRdb keeps in-frame clones, though not all of them. This table holds 130,000 to 150,000 clones, roughly 80% found once. The sequenced material came from PBMCs. All receptors derive from a woman between 35 and 50 years old in good health and CMV-seropositive.

The V call is TRBV27, the J call TRBJ1-6; 9 nucleotides match TRBD1. J lost 13 bases, V lost 7 bases, and 17 bases had no gene match. Germline CDR1 reads MNHEY; CDR2 reads SMNVEV (reference sequence). The CDR3 extends over 16 amino acids. CDR3 DNA: TGTGCCAGCACCTCGCCTTCCGGGACAGGGCTTGGGCCCCTCCACTTT. As protein: CASTSPSGTGLGPLHF.

The V gene is TRBV30, the J gene TRBJ2-7; no clear D gene. Germline assignment: CDR1 GTSNPN and CDR2 SVGIG (reference sequence). The CDR3 covers 11 residues. V shed 1 base and J shed 5 bases, with 6 bases lying between them. Written as DNA, the CDR3 is TGTGCCTGGAGTGGGCGGAACGAGCAGTACTTC. Translating it yields CAWSGRNEQYF.

V gene TRBV2 combines with J gene TRBJ2-2; perhaps TRBD1 as D (5 bases). The ends were cut back, 3 bases at V and 8 bases at J, with 10 bases in the middle. This CDR3 has 13 residues. CDR1 is SNHLY and CDR2 is FYNNEI in the germline V gene. The CDR3 region is CASSDRQPGELFF. The CDR3 region has the DNA TGTGCCAGCAGTGACCGACAGCCAGGGGAGCTGTTTTTT.

This clone was counted between two and nine times. The chain links TRBV6-6 to TRBJ1-1; TRBD1 is a possible D gene (6 bases). V lost 7 bases and J 5 bases, leaving 17 bases between the germline ends. Germline CDR1 and CDR2: MNHNY and SVGAGI (reference sequence). CDR3 length: 14 amino acids. The CDR3 here is CASTGGRVGTEAFF. The DNA for the CDR3 is TGTGCCAGCACGGGGGGGCGCGTGGGAACTGAAGCTTTCTTT.

The table lists this clone with a count of one. The CDR3 protein is CASSPGQGAKGGGYTF. CDR3 nucleotide sequence: TGTGCCAGCAGTCCCGGACAGGGGGCTAAGGGCGGTGGCTACACCTTC. This sequence joins TRBV28 and TRBJ1-2; 11 positions agree with TRBD1. The length of the CDR3 is 16 residues. Unmatched junction bases numbered 12, after V lost 5 bases and J lost 7 bases. In germline, CDR1 is MDHEN, CDR2 SYDVKM.

DNA of the CDR3: TGCAGCGTTGAACCGACTCGGGGTTTCTATGGCTACACCTTC. Its translation: CSVEPTRGFYGYTF. This chain uses TRBV29-1 with TRBJ1-2; D not resolved. V was clipped by 2 bases and J by 4 bases, with 14 bases between them. The CDR3 length is 14 residues. CDR1 and CDR2 from the germline V gene are SQVTM and ANQGSEA.

The chain combines TRBV4-2 with TRBJ2-1, with 11 bases lining up with TRBD2. This CDR3 has 16 amino acids. From germline, CDR1 is LGHNA and CDR2 YNFKEQ. Trimming cost V 0 bases and J 8 bases; bases outside gene matches: 6. CDR3 sequence: CASSQDSGTSGDEQFF. DNA for the CDR3: TGTGCCAGCAGCCAAGATTCAGGGACTAGCGGCGATGAGCAGTTCTTC.

The rearrangement links TRBV5-1 to TRBJ2-1; the match to TRBD2 covers 9 bases. The CDR3 runs to 17 residues. Looked up from germline, CDR1 is SGHRS and CDR2 is YFSETQ. Germline trimming cut 3 bases from V and 0 bases from J; bases unmatched to any gene: 7. The CDR3, as DNA: TGCGCCAGCAGCTCGGGACTAGCCCCTTTCTCCTACAATGAGCAGTTCTTC. Translation gives CASSSGLAPFSYNEQFF.

The chain links TRBV27 to TRBJ2-7, with TRBD1 matching over 9 bases. V shed 5 bases and J 7 bases; nucleotides not matched to a gene: 12. The CDR3 runs to 15 residues. Germline V CDR1 and CDR2: MNHEY, SMNVEV (reference sequence). In DNA, the CDR3 is TGTGCCAGCAGTCCGGGACAGGGATCGGGTGGTGAGCAGTACTTC. Translating it yields CASSPGQGSGGEQYF.

The chain recombines TRBV2 with TRBJ2-7, with D uncertain. V was trimmed by 3 bases and J by 4 bases, leaving 7 bases between them. The V gene's germline CDR1 is SNHLY and CDR2 FYNNEI. The CDR3 has 12 amino acids. For the CDR3, the DNA is TGTGCCAGCAGTGAGGCAGGATACGAGCAGTACTTC. It codes for CASSEAGYEQYF.